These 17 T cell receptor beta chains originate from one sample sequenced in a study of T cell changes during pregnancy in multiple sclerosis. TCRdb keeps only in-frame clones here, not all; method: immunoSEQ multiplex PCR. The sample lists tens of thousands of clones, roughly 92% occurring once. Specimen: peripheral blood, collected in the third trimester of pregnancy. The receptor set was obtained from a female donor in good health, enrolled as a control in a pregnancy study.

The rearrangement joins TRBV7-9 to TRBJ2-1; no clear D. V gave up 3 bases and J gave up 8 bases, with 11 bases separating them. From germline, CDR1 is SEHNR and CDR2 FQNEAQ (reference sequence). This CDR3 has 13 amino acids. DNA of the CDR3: TGTGCCAGCAGCTTGGTGGAGTCGGATGAGCAGTTCTTC. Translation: CASSLVESDEQFF.

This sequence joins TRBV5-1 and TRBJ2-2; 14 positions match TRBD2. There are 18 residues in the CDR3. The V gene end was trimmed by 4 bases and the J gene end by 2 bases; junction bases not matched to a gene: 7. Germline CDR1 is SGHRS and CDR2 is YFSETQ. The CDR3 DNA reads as TGCGCCAGCAGCCCAGCGACTAGCGGGAGGGGAAACACCGGGGAGCTGTTTTTT. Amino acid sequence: CASSPATSGRGNTGELFF.

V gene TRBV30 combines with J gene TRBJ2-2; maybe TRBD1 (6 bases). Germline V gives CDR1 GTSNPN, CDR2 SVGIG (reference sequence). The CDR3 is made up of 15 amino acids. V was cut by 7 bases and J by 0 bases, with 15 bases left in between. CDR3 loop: CASHQGTANTGELFF. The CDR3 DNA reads TGTGCCTCCCACCAGGGGACCGCGAACACCGGGGAGCTGTTTTTT.

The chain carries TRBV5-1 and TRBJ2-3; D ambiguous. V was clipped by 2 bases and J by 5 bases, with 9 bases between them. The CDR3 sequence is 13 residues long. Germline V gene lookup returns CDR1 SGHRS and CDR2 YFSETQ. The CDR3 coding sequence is TGCGCCAGCAGCTTAACCCCCGGAGATACGCAGTATTTT. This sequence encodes CASSLTPGDTQYF.

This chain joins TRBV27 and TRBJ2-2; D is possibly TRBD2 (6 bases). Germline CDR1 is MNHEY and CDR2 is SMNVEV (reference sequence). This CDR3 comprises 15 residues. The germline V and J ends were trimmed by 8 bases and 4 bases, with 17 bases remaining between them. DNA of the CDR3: TGTGCCAGCTTCCAGTGGGGTAGCGGCACCGGGGAGCTGTTTTTT. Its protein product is CASFQWGSGTGELFF.

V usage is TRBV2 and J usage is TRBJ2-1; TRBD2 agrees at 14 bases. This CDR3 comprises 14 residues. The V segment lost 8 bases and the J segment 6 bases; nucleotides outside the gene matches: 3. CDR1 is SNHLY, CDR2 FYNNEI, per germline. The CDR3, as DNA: TGTGCCAGCCAAGGGACTAGCGGGGGCAATGAGCAGTTCTTC. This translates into CASQGTSGGNEQFF.

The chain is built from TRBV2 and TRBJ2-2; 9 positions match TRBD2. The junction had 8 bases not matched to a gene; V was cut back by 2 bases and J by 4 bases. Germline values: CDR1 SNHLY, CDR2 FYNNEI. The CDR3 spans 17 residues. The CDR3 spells CASSESGGGAGTGELFF. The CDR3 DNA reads TGTGCCAGCAGTGAATCGGGCGGGGGGGCCGGCACCGGGGAGCTGTTTTTT.

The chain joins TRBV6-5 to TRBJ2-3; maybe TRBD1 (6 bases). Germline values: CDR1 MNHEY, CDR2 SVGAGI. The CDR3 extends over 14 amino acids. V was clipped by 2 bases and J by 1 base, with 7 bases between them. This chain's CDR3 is CASSYNRGTDTQYF. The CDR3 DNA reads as TGTGCCAGCAGTTACAACAGGGGCACAGATACGCAGTATTTT.

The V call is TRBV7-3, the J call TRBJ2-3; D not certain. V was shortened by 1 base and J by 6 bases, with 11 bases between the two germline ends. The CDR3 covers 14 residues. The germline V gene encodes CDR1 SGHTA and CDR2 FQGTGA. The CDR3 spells CASSLNGGGDTQYF. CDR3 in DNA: TGTGCCAGCAGCTTAAACGGCGGTGGGGATACGCAGTATTTT.

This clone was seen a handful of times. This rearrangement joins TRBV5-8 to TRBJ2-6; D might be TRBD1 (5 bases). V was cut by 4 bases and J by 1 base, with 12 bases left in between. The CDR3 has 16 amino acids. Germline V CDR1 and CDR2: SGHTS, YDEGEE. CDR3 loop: CASSTQGVSGANVLTF. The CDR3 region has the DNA TGTGCCAGCAGCACCCAAGGGGTATCTGGGGCCAACGTCCTGACTTTC.

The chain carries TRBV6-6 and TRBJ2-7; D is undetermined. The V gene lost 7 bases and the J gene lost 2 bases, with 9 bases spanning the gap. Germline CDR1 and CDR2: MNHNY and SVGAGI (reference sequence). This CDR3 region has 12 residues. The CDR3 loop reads CASNSRTYEQYF. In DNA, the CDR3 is TGTGCCAGCAACTCCCGAACCTACGAGCAGTACTTC.

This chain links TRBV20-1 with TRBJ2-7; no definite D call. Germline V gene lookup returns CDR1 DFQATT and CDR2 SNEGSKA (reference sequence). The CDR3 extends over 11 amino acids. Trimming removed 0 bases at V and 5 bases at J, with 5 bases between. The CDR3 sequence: CSARDRDEQYF. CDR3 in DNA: TGCAGTGCTAGAGATCGGGACGAGCAGTACTTC.

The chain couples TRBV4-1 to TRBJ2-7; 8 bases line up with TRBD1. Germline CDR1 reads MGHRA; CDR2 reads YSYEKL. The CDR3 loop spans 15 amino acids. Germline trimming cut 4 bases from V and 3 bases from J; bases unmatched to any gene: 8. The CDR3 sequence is CASSLSPDRVYEQYF. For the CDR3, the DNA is TGCGCCAGCAGCCTATCCCCGGACAGGGTCTACGAGCAGTACTTC.

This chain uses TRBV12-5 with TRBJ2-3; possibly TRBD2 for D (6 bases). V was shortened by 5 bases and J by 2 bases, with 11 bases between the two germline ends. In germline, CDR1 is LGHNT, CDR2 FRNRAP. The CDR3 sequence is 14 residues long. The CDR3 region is CASGGGFSTDTQYF. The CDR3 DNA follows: TGTGCTAGTGGTGGGGGGTTCTCCACAGATACGCAGTATTTT.

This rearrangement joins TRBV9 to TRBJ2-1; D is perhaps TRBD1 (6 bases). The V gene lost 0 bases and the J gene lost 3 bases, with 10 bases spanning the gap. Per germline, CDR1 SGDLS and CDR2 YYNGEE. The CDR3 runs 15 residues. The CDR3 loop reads CASSVEWGHYNEQFF. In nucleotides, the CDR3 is TGTGCCAGCAGCGTAGAGTGGGGACACTACAATGAGCAGTTCTTC. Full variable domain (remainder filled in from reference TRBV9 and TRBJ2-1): DSGVTQTPKHLITATGQRVTLRCSPRSGDLSVYWYQQSLDQGLQFLIQYYNGEERAKGNILERFSAQQFPDLHSELNLSSLELGDSALYFCASSVEWGHYNEQFFGPGTRLTVL.

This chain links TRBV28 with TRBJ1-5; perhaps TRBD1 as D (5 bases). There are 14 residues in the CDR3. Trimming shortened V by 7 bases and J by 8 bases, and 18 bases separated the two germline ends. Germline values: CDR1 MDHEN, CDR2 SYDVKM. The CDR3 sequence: CASIGGRGSEPQHF. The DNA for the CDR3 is TGTGCCAGCATTGGTGGGCGGGGCTCGGAGCCCCAGCATTTT.

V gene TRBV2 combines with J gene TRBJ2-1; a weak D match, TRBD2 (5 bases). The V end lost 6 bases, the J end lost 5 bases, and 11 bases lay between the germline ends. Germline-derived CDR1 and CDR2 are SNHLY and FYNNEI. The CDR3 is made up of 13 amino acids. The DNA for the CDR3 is TGTGCCAGCAGAACACCGGGGAACAATGAGCAGTTCTTC. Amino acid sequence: CASRTPGNNEQFF.